This TCR beta chain comes out of a study of technical replicates of blood from a few donors (dated 2017 in TCRdb). Preparation of the library involved the immunoSEQ multiplex PCR assay. The table comes from immuneACCESS by way of TCRdb, which keeps in-frame sequences with V and J called. Part of the clones is missing from these tables; in studies checked, under half for an unresolved V gene and the rest for unknown reasons. The sample table shows about 83,000 clones, and 90% to 95% are seen once. The ten largest clones take up 0.25% to 0.3% of the sample. Regarding this clone: Its antigen is still unknown. No much larger clone is present one base from it, and per-base qualities are unavailable.

V has 2 bases trimmed and J has 4 bases trimmed; junction bases matching no gene number 14. From its cysteine to its phenylalanine, the CDR3 spans 18 amino acids. Of all the DNA, just the CDR3 is kept, 54 bases in frame from base 1. The chain uses TRBV5-3 and TRBJ1-5; 8 bases in the middle match TRBD1. TRBV5-3 is known as an ORF, though its function is uncertain. The receptor's source is a human donor in good health. The sequencing input was T cells isolated from PBMCs. CDR3 region: CARSLTLHGQGGNQPQHF. The DNA sequence is given as TGTGCCAGAAGCTTAACCTTACACGGACAGGGAGGAAATCAGCCCCAGCATTTT.